One and the same sample provided the 6 T cell receptor beta chains below, sequenced in a study of regulatory T cells in long-lasting Graves disease. Stated time point: newly diagnosed GD, antithyroid drugs for less than 3 months. After RNA was extracted from PBMCs, the TCR library was made from it. Relying on iRepertoire HTBI primers and Arm-PCR of CDR3 regions, the team built TCR beta libraries. TCRdb processed the multiplex PCR reads anew with MiXCR; each CDR3 protein has one entry. Of roughly 610,000 distinct CDR3 sequences listed, more than 15% are singletons. In addition, the sample was reused for a study of T cells in Graves' hyperthyroidism and ophthalmopathy.

Sequencing used peripheral blood mononuclear cells (PBMCs), obtained at new diagnosis, from a patient treated with antithyroid drugs. The receptors were gathered from a man between 18 and 35 years old with Graves disease.

The chain links TRBV28 to TRBJ1-1; D is unresolved. The V gene lost 8 bases and the J gene lost 0 bases, with 7 bases spanning the gap. Germline-derived CDR1 and CDR2 are MDHEN and SYDVKM. This CDR3 has 12 amino acids. The CDR3 spells CASRFVNTEAFF. CDR3 coding DNA: TGTGCCAGCCGGTTTGTGAACACTGAAGCTTTCTTT. The variable domain in full, with the rest retrieved from reference TRBV28 and TRBJ1-1, is DVKVTQSSRYLVKRTGEKVFLECVQDMDHENMFWYRQDPGLGLRLIYFSYDVKMKEKGDIPEGYSVSREKKERFSLILESASTNQTSMYLCASRFVNTEAFFGQGTRLTVV.

This clonotype was seen repeatedly, ten times or more. The chain is built from TRBV18 and TRBJ1-1; 7 nucleotides align to TRBD1. The length of the CDR3 is 13 residues. Germline loops: CDR1 KGHSH, CDR2 LQKENI. With V trimmed by 8 bases and J by 3 bases, 6 bases remained unmatched. The DNA for the CDR3 is TGTGCCAGCAGCCCGGGACAGCACACTGAAGCTTTCTTT. Its translation: CASSPGQHTEAFF. The full variable domain, rest sourced from reference TRBV18 and TRBJ1-1, is NAGVMQNPRHLVRRRGQEARLRCSPMKGHSHVYWYRQLPEEGLKFMVYLQKENIIDESGMPKERFSAEFPKEGPSILRIQQVVRGDSAAYFCASSPGQHTEAFFGQGTRLTVV.

This clonotype was detected ten times or more. Relative to the germline gene, one junction end is altered; a read error may explain this. The chain is built from TRBV28 and TRBJ2-7; D is ambiguous. This CDR3 is 9 amino acids long. The germline V gene has CDR1 MDHEN and CDR2 SYDVKM. This chain's CDR3 is CASSYPYAF. DNA of the CDR3: TGTGCCAGCAGCTATCCTTACGCCTTC.

This clonotype was observed once. The chain joins TRBV27 to TRBJ2-3; 7 bases map to TRBD1. V shed 6 bases and J 0 bases; nucleotides not matched to a gene: 6. Looked up from germline, CDR1 is MNHEY and CDR2 is SMNVEV (reference sequence). This CDR3 region has 15 residues. The CDR3 region has the DNA TGTGCCAGCAGAGAGCCCAGGGGGAGCACAGATACGCAGTATTTT. As protein: CASREPRGSTDTQYF.

This clonotype showed up just a few times. The chain carries TRBV7-9 and TRBJ2-5; 12 bases align to TRBD2. The J call may be wrong; the DNA end is better matched by TRBJ2-7. Germline V CDR1 and CDR2: SEHNR, FQNEAQ (reference sequence). The CDR3 has 16 amino acids. CDR3 DNA sequence: TGTGCCAGCAGCTTAGTGGGACTAGCGGGCCCCTACGAGCAGTACTTC. It specifies CASSLVGLAGPYEQYF.

V usage is TRBV27 and J usage is TRBJ2-3; tentative D call: TRBD2 (6 bases). The CDR3 has 14 residues. The germline V and J ends were trimmed by 5 bases and 6 bases, with 15 bases remaining between them. Germline V lookup: CDR1 MNHEY, CDR2 SMNVEV (reference sequence). The CDR3 is CASSPAFLADTQYF. In nucleotides, the CDR3 is TGTGCCAGCAGTCCCGCCTTTCTAGCGGATACGCAGTATTTT.